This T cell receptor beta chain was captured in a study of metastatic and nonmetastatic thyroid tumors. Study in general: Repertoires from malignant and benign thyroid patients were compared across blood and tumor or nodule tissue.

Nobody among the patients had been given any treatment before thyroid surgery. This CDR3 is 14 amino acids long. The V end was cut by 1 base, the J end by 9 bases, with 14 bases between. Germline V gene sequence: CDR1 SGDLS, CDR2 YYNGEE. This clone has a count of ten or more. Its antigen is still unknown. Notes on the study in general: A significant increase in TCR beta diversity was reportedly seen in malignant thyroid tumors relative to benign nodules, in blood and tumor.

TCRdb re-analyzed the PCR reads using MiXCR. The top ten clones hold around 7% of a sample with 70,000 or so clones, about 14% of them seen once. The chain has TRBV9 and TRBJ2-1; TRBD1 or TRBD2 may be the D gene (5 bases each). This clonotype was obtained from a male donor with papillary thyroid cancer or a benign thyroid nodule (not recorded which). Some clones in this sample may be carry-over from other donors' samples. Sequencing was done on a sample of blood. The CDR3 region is CASSVSTLGGEQFF. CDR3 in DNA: TGTGCCAGCAGCGTATCGACCCTTGGGGGTGAGCAGTTCTTC.